This TCR beta chain was recorded in a study of T-cell reconstitution after alpha-beta-depleted transplantation in children (dated by TCRdb to the mid-2010s). In terms of the full investigation: T-cell immune reconstitution after TCRalphabeta/CD19-depleted allogeneic hematopoietic cell transplantation in children was quantitatively tracked in the study by means of TCR repertoire profiling.

About this clonotype: No cognate antigen has been identified for it. No per-base quality is available; no much larger clone lies one base away.

Libraries came from PCR. Reads for this sample came from an Illumina HiSeq 2500. TCR libraries were prepared with molecular barcoding, using unique molecular identifiers to normalize TCRbeta repertoire quantification. TCRdb applied fastp at Q25 and MiXCR to the public reads, then kept only in-frame beta chains. Every CDR3 protein is listed once, alongside the most common genes and DNA of its rows. The sample data list approximately 150,000 distinct CDR3 sequences, and 8.8% of these were observed just once. The ten largest clones capture around 18% of the sample. Read against the paper, the sample's treatment or condition label means: allogeneic hematopoietic cell transplantation with graft depleted of TCRalphabeta T cells and CD19 B cells. Transplant recipients were children who received TCRalphabeta/CD19-depleted allogeneic hematopoietic cell grafts. CDR1 and CDR2 are read off the germline V gene as SGHDT and YYEEEE. Cut back by 4 bases and 2 bases, the V and J ends lie 10 bases apart. The CDR3 covers 13 residues, taking in both the cysteine and the phenylalanine. The DNA shown is the 39-base CDR3, in frame from base 1.

Study-wide conclusions, independent of this receptor: Hyperexpanded clone frequencies declined over subsequent months; after one year, T-cell counts and TCRbeta diversity were mostly attributed to newly produced T cells. In some patients, the high TCRbeta diversity seen at day 60 was put down to recipient T cells and intrathymic progenitors that had survived conditioning. About two months after transplant, the apparently early recovery of alphabetaT-cell counts reportedly depended on just several hundred clones that had expanded rapidly and came from non-depleted graft cells.

The receptor was derived from a female patient between 2 and 15 years old who had a stem cell transplant for congenital amegakaryocytic thrombocytopenia, so the T cells may come from the graft donor. In this chain, TRBV5-6 is recombined with TRBJ2-7; a tentative D call is TRBD2 (6 bases match). Specimen: PBMCs, mostly from graft donor cells, collected 180 days after TCRalphabeta/CD19-depleted stem cell transplant. In nucleotide form, the sequence is TGTGCCAGCAGCGGGAGGTTCACCTACGAGCAGTACTTC. This gives the protein CASSGRFTYEQYF. The reference TRBV5-6 and TRBJ2-7 proteins fill in what lies around the CDR3, so the full variable domain reads DAGVTQSPTHLIKTRGQQVTLRCSPKSGHDTVSWYQQALGQGPQFIFQYYEEEERQRGNFPDRFSGHQFPNYSSELNVNALLLGDSALYLCASSGRFTYEQYFGPGTRLTVT.